The next 14 T cell receptor beta chains were all read from a single sample in a study of human versus mouse CDR3 diversity and MHC coevolution. The assay was immunoSEQ multiplex PCR, and TCRdb's table has in-frame clones only and misses some. Among tens of thousands of clones, approximately 92% were seen once, and the ten largest hold over 1.3%. The sample was naive CD4+ T cells from blood. This sample's subset: CD45RO-negative CD62L-positive naive CD4 T cells. The receptors were sampled from a person aged 30-70 years in good health.

The chain employs TRBV2 and TRBJ2-7; D might be TRBD2 (6 bases). CDR1 is SNHLY and CDR2 is FYNNEI in the germline V gene. The V gene lost 8 bases and the J gene lost 2 bases, with 16 bases spanning the gap. The CDR3 consists of 14 residues. The CDR3 sequence is CASQGTAKPYEQYF. The CDR3 DNA is TGTGCCAGCCAAGGGACTGCCAAACCCTACGAGCAGTACTTC.

The chain joins TRBV19 to TRBJ1-5; 8 bases agree with TRBD1. CDR3 length: 16 residues. The ends lost 10 bases at V and 2 bases at J; junction bases unmatched: 13. CDR1 is LNHDA and CDR2 is SQIVND in the germline V gene (reference sequence). The CDR3 region has the DNA TGTGCCATCCAAGGGGCAGGGGGCGCGGGCAATCAGCCCCAGCATTTT. This gives the protein CAIQGAGGAGNQPQHF.

V is TRBV5-1 and J is TRBJ2-1; 8 bases map to TRBD2. Looked up from germline, CDR1 is SGHRS and CDR2 is YFSETQ. The trim removed 2 bases at V and 10 bases at J, leaving 8 bases unmatched. The CDR3 sequence is 14 residues long. CDR3 nucleotide sequence: TGCGCCAGCAGCTTCAGCGGGAGCGGGGGCGAGCAGTTCTTC. This codes for CASSFSGSGGEQFF. Full variable domain (missing parts from reference TRBV5-1 and TRBJ2-1): KAGVTQTPRYLIKTRGQQVTLSCSPISGHRSVSWYQQTPGQGLQFLFEYFSETQRNKGNFPGRFSGRQFSNSRSEMNVSTLELGDSALYLCASSFSGSGGEQFFGPGTRLTVL.

The sample holds one count of this clone. The chain carries TRBV16 and TRBJ1-1, with D maybe TRBD1 (5 bases). Germline V gene lookup returns CDR1 KGHSY and CDR2 FQNENV. Trimming removed 4 bases at V and 1 base at J, with 10 bases between. The CDR3 is 14 amino acids. DNA of the CDR3: TGTGCCAGCAGCCTAATGACAGCGAACACTGAAGCTTTCTTT. Translating it yields CASSLMTANTEAFF.

This clone was seen a single time. The J gene is TRBJ1-2, the V gene TRBV5-4, with a tentative D call TRBD1 (6 bases). CDR1 and CDR2 from the germline V gene are SGHNT and YYREEE (reference sequence). The CDR3 runs to 14 residues. Trimming cost V 4 bases and J 2 bases, with 12 bases left between them. The CDR3 DNA reads as TGTGCCAGCAGCGGGGCAACAGGGAACTATGGCTACACCTTC. Translating gives CASSGATGNYGYTF.

The V gene is TRBV6-6, the J gene TRBJ1-1; TRBD1 agrees at 8 bases. This CDR3 comprises 14 residues. Per the germline V gene, CDR1 is MNHNY and CDR2 is SVGAGI (reference sequence). V trimming: 4 bases; J trimming: 4 bases; junction bases outside the gene matches: 5. CDR3 protein: CASSSQGAGTEAFF. The CDR3 DNA follows: TGTGCCAGCAGTTCTCAGGGGGCTGGCACTGAAGCTTTCTTT.

This chain connects TRBV5-6 to TRBJ2-5, with no clear D. CDR3 length: 13 residues. Between the trimmed V and J ends, which lost 4 bases and 4 bases, there was a span of 11 bases. Germline CDR1 SGHDT, CDR2 YYEEEE. CDR3 nucleotide sequence: TGTGCCAGCAGCACGTCCTATCCAGAGACCCAGTACTTC. Amino acid sequence: CASSTSYPETQYF.

The J gene is TRBJ1-2, the V gene TRBV28; D is ambiguous. This CDR3 is built from 13 residues. Germline V CDR1 and CDR2: MDHEN, SYDVKM. The V gene lost 5 bases and the J gene lost 5 bases, with 12 bases spanning the gap. CDR3 nucleotides: TGTGCCAGCAGTCCCTCCACGGTTTATGGCTACACCTTC. The encoded protein is CASSPSTVYGYTF.

This clone was counted once. Distinct nucleotide sequences in the sample also encode this CDR3. V is TRBV7-2 and J is TRBJ2-7, with D possibly TRBD1 on 5 matching bases. The CDR3 runs 12 residues. V was pared by 4 bases and J by 3 bases, with 7 bases between. CDR1 SGHTA and CDR2 FQGNSA come from the germline V gene. CDR3 protein: CASSSQGYEQYF. The CDR3, as DNA: TGTGCCAGCAGCTCCCAGGGCTACGAGCAGTACTTC.

The gene calls are TRBV6-1 and TRBJ1-5; a weak D match, TRBD1 (6 bases). Germline V gene lookup returns CDR1 MNHNS and CDR2 SASEGT. The CDR3 is made up of 14 amino acids. Trimming stripped 3 bases from V and 3 bases from J, with 9 bases between. The CDR3 spells CASSEQGPNQPQHF. CDR3 bases: TGTGCCAGCAGTGAGCAGGGGCCCAATCAGCCCCAGCATTTT.

The chain uses TRBV9 and TRBJ1-1; D is ambiguous. The V end was cut by 0 bases, the J end by 1 base, with 7 bases between. The CDR3 length is 14 residues. Per the germline V gene, CDR1 is SGDLS and CDR2 is YYNGEE. The CDR3 loop is CASSVAPGNTEAFF. The CDR3 DNA sequence: TGTGCCAGCAGCGTAGCTCCGGGGAACACTGAAGCTTTCTTT.

J is TRBJ1-2 and V is TRBV19; 7 bases match TRBD1. This CDR3 is built from 15 residues. Germline loops: CDR1 LNHDA, CDR2 SQIVND (reference sequence). V shed 4 bases, J shed 2 bases, and the junction held 7 bases outside the gene matches. The CDR3 is CASSTQRTGNYGYTF. The CDR3 DNA follows: TGTGCCAGTAGTACCCAGAGGACAGGAAACTATGGCTACACCTTC. The full variable domain, completed using reference TRBV19 and TRBJ1-2, is DGGITQSPKYLFRKEGQNVTLSCEQNLNHDAMYWYRQDPGQGLRLIYYSQIVNDFQKGDIAEGYSVSREKKESFPLTVTSAQKNPTAFYLCASSTQRTGNYGYTFGSGTRLTVV.

The rearrangement links TRBV6-5 to TRBJ1-1; TRBD1 aligns across 10 bases. There are 15 residues in the CDR3. Germline V CDR1 and CDR2: MNHEY, SVGAGI. V shed 6 bases, J shed 1 base, and the junction held 5 bases outside the gene matches. CDR3: CASRWTGGENTEAFF. For the CDR3, the DNA is TGTGCCAGCAGATGGACAGGGGGAGAGAACACTGAAGCTTTCTTT.

This chain uses TRBV9 with TRBJ2-3; D might be TRBD2 (7 bases). Germline V lookup: CDR1 SGDLS, CDR2 YYNGEE. V gave up 0 bases and J gave up 9 bases, with 17 bases separating them. CDR3 length: 15 amino acids. This CDR3 is CASSVVGGGPGTQYF. The CDR3 nucleotides read TGTGCCAGCAGCGTAGTAGGGGGGGGGCCGGGGACGCAGTATTTT.